Shown below are 24 T cell receptor beta chains from a single sample sequenced in a study of regulatory T cells in long-lasting Graves disease (dated by TCRdb to the early 2020s). The sample's time point, from its label and the paper: persistent/refractory GD, antithyroid drugs over 5 years with positive TRAb. RNA was extracted from PBMCs in TRIzol for both TCR sequencing and RNA sequencing. The method behind the library was multiplex PCR. The reads were generated on an Illumina HiSeq 4000. TCR beta libraries were built with iRepertoire HTBI primers and Arm-PCR amplification of CDR3 regions. TCRdb applied fastp at Q25 and MiXCR to the public reads, then kept only in-frame beta chains. When rows share a CDR3 protein, they turn into one entry using the most common DNA and genes. For this sample the table gives 400,000 to 500,000 distinct CDR3 sequences, of which 21% were detected only once. The ten largest clonotypes hold over 11% of the sample.

This specimen consisted of peripheral blood mononuclear cells (PBMCs), obtained when the disease was refractory, from a patient treated with antithyroid drugs. Receptors originate from a female donor with Graves disease.

Comment on this clonotype: A much larger clone lies one base from this, so it may be a read error. This chain joins TRBV3-1 and TRBJ1-4; tentatively, D is TRBD1 (6 bases). There are 15 residues in the CDR3. Germline V lookup: CDR1 LGHDT, CDR2 YNNKEL (reference sequence). CDR3 sequence (DNA): TGTGCCAGCAGCCATTCGGACAGCCATAATGGAAAACTGTTTTTT. Translated: CASSHSDSHNGKLFF.

The rearrangement uses TRBV20-1 and TRBJ1-1; no clear D gene. Trimming left V 5 bases short and J 1 base short, with 11 bases between. The CDR3 loop spans 13 amino acids. Germline CDR1 DFQATT, CDR2 SNEGSKA (reference sequence). The CDR3 nucleotides read TGCAGTGCTCCCTCTAATAGGAACACTGAAGCTTTCTTT. Translating it yields CSAPSNRNTEAFF.

This clonotype was seen many times. The CDR3 region has the DNA TGTGCCAGCTCCGGGAGCGAGCAGTACTTC. This sequence encodes CASSGSEQYF. The chain combines TRBV2 with TRBJ2-7; D is perhaps TRBD2 (6 bases). Per the germline V gene, CDR1 is SNHLY and CDR2 is FYNNEI. The CDR3 totals 10 residues. Trimming removed 8 bases at V and 6 bases at J, with 8 bases between.

CDR3 sequence (DNA): TGTGCCAGTAGTATAGGAAGCGGGAGCCCCTACAATGAGCAGTTCTTC. This sequence encodes CASSIGSGSPYNEQFF. The chain combines TRBV19 with TRBJ2-1; 8 bases are shared with TRBD2. This CDR3 contains 16 residues. V shed 1 base and J 2 bases; nucleotides not matched to a gene: 4. The germline CDR1 and CDR2 sequences are LNHDA and SQIVND (reference sequence).

To note about this clonotype: This may come from a read error, since a much larger clone is one base off. The rearrangement joins TRBV6-1 to TRBJ2-2; TRBD1 or TRBD2 may be the D gene (5 bases each). The CDR3 has 13 amino acids. Germline loops: CDR1 MNHNS, CDR2 SASEGT. Trimming removed 3 bases from V and 6 bases from J, with 8 bases in between. The CDR3: CASSDLGAGELFF. The CDR3 DNA follows: TGTGCCAGCAGTGACTTGGGGGCCGGGGAGCTGTTTTTT.

V is TRBV9 and J is TRBJ2-5; D gene unclear. V shed 0 bases and J shed 0 bases, with 3 bases lying between them. This CDR3 region has 13 residues. Germline loops: CDR1 SGDLS, CDR2 YYNGEE. The CDR3 sequence is CASSVGNQETQYF. CDR3 nucleotide sequence: TGTGCCAGCAGCGTAGGAAACCAAGAGACCCAGTACTTC.

The chain is built from TRBV11-2 and TRBJ2-5; 11 bases agree with TRBD2. The CDR3 contains 18 residues. J lost 11 bases, V lost 2 bases, and 19 bases had no gene match. Per germline, CDR1 SGHAT and CDR2 FQNNGV. CDR3 in amino acids: CASSLHFLGLAGGNEQYF. In nucleotides, the CDR3 is TGTGCCAGCAGCTTACATTTTTTGGGGCTAGCGGGAGGCAATGAGCAGTACTTC.

Only a few counts were recorded for this clonotype. The rearrangement links TRBV3-1 to TRBJ2-5; TRBD2 matches at 10 bases. CDR3 length: 19 amino acids. The germline V gene has CDR1 LGHDT and CDR2 YNNKEL (reference sequence). V lost 0 bases, J lost 5 bases, and 15 bases stayed unmatched. In nucleotides, the CDR3 is TGTGCCAGCAGCCAAGATTCCTCGGCAGCGGGAGGGTCCAGGGAGACCCAGTACTTC. Amino acid sequence: CASSQDSSAAGGSRETQYF.

This clonotype was found many times. This sequence joins TRBV10-3 and TRBJ2-5; D is uncertain. There are 14 residues in the CDR3. Germline CDR1 ENHRY, CDR2 SYGVKD. The V and J ends lost 0 bases and 4 bases respectively, with 9 bases between them. The CDR3 here is CAISESAVGETQYF. CDR3 DNA: TGTGCCATCAGTGAGTCTGCGGTAGGAGAGACCCAGTACTTC.

This clonotype was seen repeatedly, ten times or more. V is TRBV2 and J is TRBJ1-5; D unresolved. V was shortened by 7 bases and J by 0 bases, with 13 bases between the two germline ends. This CDR3 spans 15 amino acids. Germline V gene data show CDR1 as SNHLY and CDR2 as FYNNEI. The CDR3 region has the DNA TGTGCCAGCACACGGGGAGTTTATAGCAATCAGCCCCAGCATTTT. This encodes CASTRGVYSNQPQHF. Drawing the rest from reference TRBV2 and TRBJ1-5, the complete variable domain is EPEVTQTPSHQVTQMGQEVILRCVPISNHLYFYWYRQILGQKVEFLVSFYNNEISEKSEIFDDQFSVERPDGSNFTLKIRSTKLEDSAMYFCASTRGVYSNQPQHFGDGTRLSIL.

The chain is built from TRBV18 and TRBJ2-3, with unresolved D. V shed 1 base and J shed 4 bases, with 3 bases lying between them. The CDR3 is made up of 12 amino acids. Germline-derived CDR1 and CDR2 are KGHSH and LQKENI. CDR3 DNA sequence: TGTGCCAGCTCACCACGGGCAGATACGCAGTATTTT. It codes for CASSPRADTQYF.

This clonotype was recorded a few times. This chain uses TRBV29-1 with TRBJ2-5, with D possibly matching TRBD2 (6 bases). Trimming shortened V by 5 bases and J by 4 bases, and 17 bases separated the two germline ends. This CDR3 is built from 14 residues. Per germline, CDR1 SQVTM and CDR2 ANQGSEA. This chain's CDR3 is CSVKPGGAGETQYF. CDR3 DNA: TGCAGCGTTAAACCTGGAGGGGCAGGAGAGACCCAGTACTTC. The complete variable domain, with remaining parts taken from reference TRBV29-1 and TRBJ2-5, reads SAVISQKPSRDICQRGTSLTIQCQVDSQVTMMFWYRQQPGQSLTLIATANQGSEATYESGFVIDKFPISRPNLTFSTLTVSNMSPEDSSIYLCSVKPGGAGETQYFGPGTRLLVL.

This clonotype showed up many times. The rearrangement joins TRBV7-8 to TRBJ1-4, with 9 bases lining up with TRBD1. Trimming at V came to 6 bases and at J to 7 bases, leaving 15 bases not matched to a gene. Germline lookup yields CDR1 SGHVS and CDR2 FQNEAQ. The CDR3 has 17 amino acids. CDR3 sequence: CASRPGTGLRSGEKLFF. The CDR3 nucleotides read TGTGCCAGCAGACCCGGGACAGGGTTGCGTTCGGGTGAAAAACTGTTTTTT.

This chain joins TRBV5-1 and TRBJ2-7; the D gene is possibly TRBD2 (6 bases). The germline V gene encodes CDR1 SGHRS and CDR2 YFSETQ. Between the trimmed V and J ends, which lost 4 bases and 4 bases, there was a span of 12 bases. CDR3 length: 13 residues. CDR3 in amino acids: CASSTPGGYEQYF. CDR3 in DNA: TGCGCCAGCAGCACCCCCGGGGGTTACGAGCAGTACTTC.

This clonotype was detected only once. V gene TRBV7-9 combines with J gene TRBJ2-7, with D possibly matching TRBD2 (6 bases). Trimming stripped 1 base from V and 5 bases from J, with 12 bases between. The length of the CDR3 is 14 residues. Germline values: CDR1 SEHNR, CDR2 FQNEAQ (reference sequence). The DNA of the CDR3 is TGTGCCAGCAGCTTAGGGAGGGGCCGGAACGAGCAGTACTTC. This codes for CASSLGRGRNEQYF.

The V and J genes are TRBV2 and TRBJ2-7; 7 bases agree with TRBD2. This CDR3 is 10 amino acids long. The germline V gene has CDR1 SNHLY and CDR2 FYNNEI. The ends lost 11 bases at V and 6 bases at J; junction bases unmatched: 4. The CDR3 loop reads CAGPGGEQYF. CDR3 coding DNA: TGTGCCGGACCGGGAGGCGAGCAGTACTTC.

This chain connects TRBV11-2 to TRBJ2-3, with D perhaps TRBD2 (5 bases). The length of the CDR3 is 14 residues. CDR1 and CDR2 (germline): SGHAT, FQNNGV. The V end was cut by 1 base, the J end by 3 bases, with 8 bases between. For the CDR3, the DNA is TGTGCCAGCAGCTTAGGGCGGGCTACAGATACGCAGTATTTT. Translation gives CASSLGRATDTQYF.

This clonotype was recorded at least ten times. V gene TRBV28 combines with J gene TRBJ2-2; D unclear. This CDR3 region has 14 residues. Between the trimmed V and J ends, which lost 3 bases and 4 bases, there was a span of 9 bases. Germline V lookup: CDR1 MDHEN, CDR2 SYDVKM. The CDR3 spells CASSFLGSTGELFF. As DNA, the CDR3 is TGTGCCAGCAGTTTCCTGGGAAGCACCGGGGAGCTGTTTTTT.

In its sample, this clonotype was seen many times. The chain combines TRBV5-1 with TRBJ1-1; D gene ambiguous. V dropped 0 bases and J dropped 1 base, with 10 bases sitting between them. The CDR3 is made up of 15 amino acids. Germline loops: CDR1 SGHRS, CDR2 YFSETQ. CDR3 loop: CASSLVPRGNTEAFF. The CDR3 bases are TGCGCCAGCAGCTTGGTCCCACGGGGGAACACTGAAGCTTTCTTT.

Ten or more counts support this clonotype. The V call is TRBV11-2, the J call TRBJ1-1; D is unclear. Germline V gives CDR1 SGHAT, CDR2 FQNNGV. The CDR3 consists of 13 residues. The V end was cut by 0 bases, the J end by 3 bases, with 5 bases between. CDR3 sequence (DNA): TGTGCCAGCAGCTTAGAGAGACACACTGAAGCTTTCTTT. Encoded protein: CASSLERHTEAFF.

V is TRBV20-1 and J is TRBJ2-6; D tentatively reads TRBD1 or TRBD2 (5 bases each). This CDR3 contains 15 residues. CDR1 and CDR2 from the germline V gene are DFQATT and SNEGSKA (reference sequence). Trimming removed 4 bases at V and 3 bases at J, with 13 bases between. In nucleotides, the CDR3 is TGCAGTGCTAACAGAGGGGAAAGTGGGGCCAACGTCCTGACTTTC. Its translation: CSANRGESGANVLTF.

The sample holds many counts of this clonotype. This sequence joins TRBV3-1 and TRBJ2-7; TRBD2 agrees at 10 bases. The CDR3 spans 15 residues. Germline V gives CDR1 LGHDT, CDR2 YNNKEL (reference sequence). With V trimmed by 4 bases and J by 7 bases, 10 bases remained unmatched. CDR3 region: CASSRTSGGLGEQYF. DNA of the CDR3: TGTGCCAGCAGCCGGACTAGCGGAGGACTTGGGGAGCAGTACTTC.

The chain links TRBV7-6 to TRBJ2-6; tentatively, D is TRBD1 (6 bases). Germline V gives CDR1 SGHVS, CDR2 FNYEAQ. The V end was cut by 8 bases, the J end by 0 bases, with 17 bases between. The length of the CDR3 is 17 residues. The CDR3 DNA reads as TGTGCCAGCGCCCGGGGACAATCCAACTCTGGGGCCAACGTCCTGACTTTC. It encodes CASARGQSNSGANVLTF.

The V call is TRBV7-2, the J call TRBJ2-2; the D gene is possibly TRBD2 (6 bases). The germline gives CDR1 SGHTA, CDR2 FQGNSA. Deletions cut 1 base from V and 4 bases from J, with 16 bases between. The length of the CDR3 is 17 residues. CDR3 in amino acids: CASSLDRLGRRTGELFF. DNA of the CDR3: TGTGCCAGCAGCTTAGACAGGTTGGGGAGGCGCACCGGGGAGCTGTTTTTT. Looking up the rest from reference TRBV7-2 and TRBJ2-2 gives the full variable domain: GAGVSQSPSNKVTEKGKDVELRCDPISGHTALYWYRQSLGQGLEFLIYFQGNSAPDKSGLPSDRFSAERTGGSVSTLTIQRTQQEDSAVYLCASSLDRLGRRTGELFFGEGSRLTVL.